The rows below give T cell receptor beta chains drawn from one sample of a study of T cells in Graves' hyperthyroidism and ophthalmopathy. TCRdb processed the multiplex PCR reads anew with MiXCR; each CDR3 protein has one entry. The repertoire has approximately 360,000 distinct CDR3 sequences, 25% of them found once; the top ten carry less than 85%. The sequencing input was blood. The receptors shown here come from a man aged 50-59 years with Graves' hyperthyroidism. Both conserved end residues are part of each CDR3. A D gene is named only where the DNA matches it firmly. Size is omitted from some rows. Given values are once, few, many or a class for expanded clones.

few,TRBV5-1,TRBJ2-7,.,CASSSYGAIGTYEQYF,TGCGCCAGCAGCTCGTACGGGGCAATAGGAACCTACGAGCAGTACTTC
.,TRBV12-3/TRBV12-4,TRBJ1-1,TRBD1,CASSSTGGEAFF,TGTGCCAGCAGTTCAACAGGGGGTGAAGCTTTCTTT
many,TRBV11-2,TRBJ2-7,.,CASSPSIEQYF,TGTGCCAGCAGCCCCTCCATCGAGCAGTACTTC
few,TRBV6-2/TRBV6-3,TRBJ2-6,.,CASSYGGSGANVLTF,TGTGCCAGCAGTTATGGGGGGTCTGGGGCCAACGTCCTGACTTTC
.,TRBV12-3/TRBV12-4,TRBJ2-1,TRBD1,CASSTTRDREFF,TGTGCCAGCAGTACTACCCGGGACAGGGAGTTCTTC
few,TRBV3-1,TRBJ1-6,TRBD1,CASSPDRGIGSPLHF,TGTGCCAGCAGCCCTGACAGGGGAATCGGATCACCCCTCCACTTT
.,TRBV6-5,TRBJ1-1,.,CASSYPDRELTFF,TGTGCCAGCAGTTACCCGGACAGAGAGTTAACTTTCTTT
many,TRBV7-8,TRBJ1-1,.,CASSLTRNTEAFF,TGTGCCAGCAGCTTAACCCGAAACACTGAAGCTTTCTTT
.,TRBV2,TRBJ1-2,.,CASTLGGDYGYTF,TGTGCCAGCACCCTCGGGGGGGACTATGGCTACACCTTC
.,TRBV7-2,TRBJ2-2,TRBD2,CASSLRLAGGELFF,TGTGCCAGCAGCTTAAGGCTAGCGGGAGGGGAGCTGTTTTTT
.,TRBV10-3,TRBJ2-5,.,CAISPGPQRDQYF,TGTGCCATCAGTCCGGGGCCTCAAAGGGACCAGTACTTC
.,TRBV2,TRBJ2-2,TRBD2,CASSPSGRAGGELFF,TGTGCCAGCAGCCCTAGCGGGAGGGCCGGCGGGGAGCTGTTTTTT
.,TRBV20-1,TRBJ2-7,TRBD2,CSAREGSGSSEQYF,TGCAGTGCTAGAGAGGGTAGCGGGAGTAGCGAGCAGTACTTC
.,TRBV20-1,TRBJ2-7,.,CSARDLRGYEQYF,TGCAGTGCTAGAGATCTTAGAGGCTACGAGCAGTACTTC
many,TRBV19,TRBJ2-1,.,CASSISGYNEQFF,TGTGCCAGCAGTATTAGCGGCTACAATGAGCAGTTCTTC
few,TRBV10-3,TRBJ1-1,.,CAISELGDVTEAFF,TGTGCCATCAGTGAGCTGGGGGATGTGACTGAAGCTTTCTTT
.,TRBV20-1,TRBJ1-4,.,CSARAWKLNEKLFF,TGCAGTGCTAGAGCGTGGAAGCTTAATGAAAAACTGTTTTTT
.,TRBV7-3,TRBJ1-6,.,CASSSRLGQENSPLHF,TGTGCCAGCAGCTCACGGTTAGGTCAGGAGAATTCACCCCTCCACTTT
many,TRBV20-1,TRBJ2-7,.,CSASGYYEQYF,TGCAGTGCTAGCGGATACTACGAGCAGTACTTC
few,TRBV14,TRBJ2-7,.,CASSQDHGSWAEQYF,TGTGCCAGCAGCCAAGATCACGGGTCTTGGGCCGAGCAGTACTTC
.,TRBV7-9,TRBJ2-1,TRBD2,CASSSSLAGVGYNEQFF,TGTGCCAGCAGCTCCAGCCTAGCGGGAGTCGGCTACAATGAGCAGTTCTTC
.,TRBV9,TRBJ2-5,TRBD1,CASSPGVQGTKETQYF,TGTGCCAGCAGCCCCGGTGTACAGGGGACAAAAGAGACCCAGTACTTC